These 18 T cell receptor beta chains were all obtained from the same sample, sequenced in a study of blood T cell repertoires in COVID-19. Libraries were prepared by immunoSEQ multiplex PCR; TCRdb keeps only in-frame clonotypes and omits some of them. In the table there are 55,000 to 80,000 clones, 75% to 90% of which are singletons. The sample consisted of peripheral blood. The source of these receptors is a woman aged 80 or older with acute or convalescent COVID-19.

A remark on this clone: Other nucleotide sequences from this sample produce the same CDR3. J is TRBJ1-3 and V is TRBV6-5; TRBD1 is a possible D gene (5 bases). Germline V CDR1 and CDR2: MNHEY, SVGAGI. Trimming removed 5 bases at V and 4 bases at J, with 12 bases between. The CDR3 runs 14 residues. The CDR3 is CASSLGGTGNTIYF. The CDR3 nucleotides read TGTGCCAGCAGTCTTGGGGGGACGGGAAACACCATATATTTT.

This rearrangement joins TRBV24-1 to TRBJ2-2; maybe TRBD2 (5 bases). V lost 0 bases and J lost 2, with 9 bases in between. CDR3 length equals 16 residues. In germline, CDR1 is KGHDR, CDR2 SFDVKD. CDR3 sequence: CATSDLRGSNTGELFF. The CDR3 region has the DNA TGTGCCACCAGTGATTTGCGGGGTAGCAACACCGGGGAGCTGTTTTTT.

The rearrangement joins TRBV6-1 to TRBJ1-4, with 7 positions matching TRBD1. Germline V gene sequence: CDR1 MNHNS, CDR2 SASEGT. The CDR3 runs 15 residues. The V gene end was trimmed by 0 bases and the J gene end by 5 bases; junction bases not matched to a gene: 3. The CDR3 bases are TGTGCCAGCAGTGAAGCTTCAGGGGGAAATGAAAAACTGTTTTTT. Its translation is CASSEASGGNEKLFF.

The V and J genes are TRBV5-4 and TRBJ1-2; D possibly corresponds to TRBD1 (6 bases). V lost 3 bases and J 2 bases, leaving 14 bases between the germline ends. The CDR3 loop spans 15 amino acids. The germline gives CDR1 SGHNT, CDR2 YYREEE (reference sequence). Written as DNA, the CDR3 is TGTGCCAGCAGCTATTCGCCCCAGGGGAACTATGGCTACACCTTC. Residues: CASSYSPQGNYGYTF. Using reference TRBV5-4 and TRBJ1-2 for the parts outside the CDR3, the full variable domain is ETGVTQSPTHLIKTRGQQVTLRCSSQSGHNTVSWYQQALGQGPQFIFQYYREEENGRGNFPPRFSGLQFPNYSSELNVNALELDDSALYLCASSYSPQGNYGYTFGSGTRLTVV.

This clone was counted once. DNA of the CDR3: TGTGCCAGCACGGGGGCTGGGGCCAACGTCCTGACTTTC. This translates into CASTGAGANVLTF. The chain couples TRBV14 to TRBJ2-6, with D perhaps matching TRBD2 (6 bases). The CDR3 runs 13 residues. The V and J ends lost 7 bases and 2 bases respectively, with 6 bases between them. Germline V CDR1 and CDR2: SGHDN, FVKESK.

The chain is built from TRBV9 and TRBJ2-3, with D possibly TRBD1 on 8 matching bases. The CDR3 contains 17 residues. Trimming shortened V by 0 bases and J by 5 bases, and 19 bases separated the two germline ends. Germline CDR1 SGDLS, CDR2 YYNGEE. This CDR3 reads CASSVAGGRGRRDTQYF. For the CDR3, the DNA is TGTGCCAGCAGCGTAGCGGGGGGCAGGGGGCGGAGAGATACGCAGTATTTT.

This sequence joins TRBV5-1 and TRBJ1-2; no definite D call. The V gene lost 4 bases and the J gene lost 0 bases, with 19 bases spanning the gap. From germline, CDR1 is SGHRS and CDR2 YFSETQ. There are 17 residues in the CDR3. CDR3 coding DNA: TGCGCCAGCAGCCCGGAGGCCCTCGACGGCACTAACTATGGCTACACCTTC. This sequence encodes CASSPEALDGTNYGYTF.

The CDR3 loop reads CAWSRTSGNNEQFF. CDR3 nucleotide sequence: TGTGCCTGGAGTAGGACTAGCGGTAACAATGAGCAGTTCTTC. The chain recombines TRBV30 with TRBJ2-1; TRBD2 matches at 10 bases. CDR3 size: 14 residues. Trimming at V came to 2 bases and at J to 5 bases, leaving 3 bases not matched to a gene. CDR1 is GTSNPN, CDR2 SVGIG, per germline (reference sequence).

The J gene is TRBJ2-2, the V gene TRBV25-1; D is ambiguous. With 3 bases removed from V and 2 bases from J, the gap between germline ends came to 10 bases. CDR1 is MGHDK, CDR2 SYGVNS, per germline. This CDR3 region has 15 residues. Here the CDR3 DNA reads TGTGCCAGCAGTGACGGTCTTTTTAACACCGGGGAGCTGTTTTTT. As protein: CASSDGLFNTGELFF.

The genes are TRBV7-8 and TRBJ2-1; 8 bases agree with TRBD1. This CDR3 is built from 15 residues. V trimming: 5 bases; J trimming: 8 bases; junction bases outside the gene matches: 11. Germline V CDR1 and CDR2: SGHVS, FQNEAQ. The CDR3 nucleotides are TGTGCCAGCAGCCCGGGACAGGCGGTTAGGCATGAGCAGTTCTTC. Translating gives CASSPGQAVRHEQFF.

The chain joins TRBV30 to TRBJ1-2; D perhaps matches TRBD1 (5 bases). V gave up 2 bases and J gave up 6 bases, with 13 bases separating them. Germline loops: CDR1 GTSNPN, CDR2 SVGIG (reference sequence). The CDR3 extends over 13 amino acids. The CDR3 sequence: CAWSRQLPHGYTF. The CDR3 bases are TGTGCCTGGAGTAGACAGCTGCCGCATGGCTACACCTTC.

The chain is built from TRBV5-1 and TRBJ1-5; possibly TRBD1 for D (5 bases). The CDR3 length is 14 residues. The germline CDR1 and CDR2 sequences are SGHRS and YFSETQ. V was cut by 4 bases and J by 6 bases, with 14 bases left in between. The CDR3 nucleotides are TGCGCCAGCAGCGCGTCAGGGCCTCCTCAGCCCCAGCATTTT. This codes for CASSASGPPQPQHF.

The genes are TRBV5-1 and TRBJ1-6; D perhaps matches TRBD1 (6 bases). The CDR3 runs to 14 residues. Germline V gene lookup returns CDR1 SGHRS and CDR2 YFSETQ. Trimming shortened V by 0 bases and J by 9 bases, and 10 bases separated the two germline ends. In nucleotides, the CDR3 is TGCGCCAGCAGCTTGGCCGGACAGATTTCACCCCTCCACTTT. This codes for CASSLAGQISPLHF.

The DNA of the CDR3 is TGTGCCAGCAGTGATAGCGGGGGGACCGATGAGCAGTTCTTC. Translation: CASSDSGGTDEQFF. V usage is TRBV6-1 and J usage is TRBJ2-1; the match to TRBD2 covers 10 bases. V lost 3 bases, J lost 8 bases, and 4 bases stayed unmatched. This CDR3 is 14 amino acids long. In germline, CDR1 is MNHNS, CDR2 SASEGT.

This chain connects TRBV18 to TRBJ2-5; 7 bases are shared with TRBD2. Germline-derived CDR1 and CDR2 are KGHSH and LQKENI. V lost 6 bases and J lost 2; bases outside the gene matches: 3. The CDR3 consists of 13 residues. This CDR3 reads CASSAGRQETQYF. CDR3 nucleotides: TGTGCCAGCTCGGCCGGGAGGCAAGAGACCCAGTACTTC.

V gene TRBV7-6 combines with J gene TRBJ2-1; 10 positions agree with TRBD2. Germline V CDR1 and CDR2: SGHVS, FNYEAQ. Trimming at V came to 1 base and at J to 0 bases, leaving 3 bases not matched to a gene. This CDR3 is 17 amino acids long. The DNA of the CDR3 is TGTGCCAGCAGCTTAGGTAGCGGGGGGAGCTCCTACAATGAGCAGTTCTTC. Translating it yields CASSLGSGGSSYNEQFF.

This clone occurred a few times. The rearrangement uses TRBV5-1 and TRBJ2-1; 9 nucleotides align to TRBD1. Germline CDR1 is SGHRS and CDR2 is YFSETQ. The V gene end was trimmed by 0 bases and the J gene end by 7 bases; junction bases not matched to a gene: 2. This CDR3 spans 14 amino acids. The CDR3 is CASSLEQGANEQFF. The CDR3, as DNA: TGCGCCAGCAGCTTGGAACAGGGGGCGAATGAGCAGTTCTTC.

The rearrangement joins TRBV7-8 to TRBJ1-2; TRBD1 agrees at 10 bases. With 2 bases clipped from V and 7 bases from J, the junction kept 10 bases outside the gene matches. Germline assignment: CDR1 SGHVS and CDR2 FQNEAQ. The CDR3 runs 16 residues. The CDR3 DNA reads TGTGCCAGCAGCTTAAGACGGGACAGGGGTTGGGTTGGCTACACCTTC. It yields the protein CASSLRRDRGWVGYTF.